Given below is one T cell receptor (beta chain) in context. What it binds is not known. The data stem from a study of shared clonotypes between healthy human individuals. As for the study in general: Every donor yielded three CD4 naive, three CD4 memory, two CD8 naive and one CD8 memory plate.

This CDR3 has 14 amino acids. In the sorted-subset replicate PCRs, approximately 200 ng DNA, 25,000 to 35,000 T cell genomes, was used. Clones were read by immunoSEQ multiplex PCR, and TCRdb kept only the in-frame ones, dropping some. The sample consists of hundreds of thousands of clones, 95% to 96% of them appearing once. It was CD45RO-negative cells, positively selected for CCR7, that made up naive CD8 cells, with terminally differentiated effector memory CD45RA+ cells excluded. Study outcomes and limitations: Clonotype sharing among donors likely depends on sequencing depth. Despite large depth, rarefaction showed incomplete sorted-subset sequencing.

V is TRBV5-2 and J is TRBJ1-2. TRBV5-2 is tagged as a pseudogene. The sequencing sample was made of naive CD8+ T cells sorted from blood. The TCR sequence derives from a young woman in good health. CDR3 sequence reads: CASKCVRKTYGYTF. The CDR3 region has the DNA TGTGCCAGCAAATGCGTACGAAAGACCTATGGCTACACCTTC.